Each of the 10 T cell receptor beta chains below was sequenced from the same sample in a study of blood T cells in healthy people across ages. For the second PCR, which ran for roughly 7 to 11 cycles, a sample-barcoded 5' primer and a J-beta primer mix were used. From the 5' RACE reads, TCRdb called clonotypes with MiXCR, one entry per CDR3 protein. The data contain some 1.5 million distinct CDR3 sequences, 28% of them singletons. Sequencing was performed on blood. The receptor source for this set is a woman in her thirties in good health.

The chain uses TRBV7-2 and TRBJ2-1; D gene unclear. The CDR3 is 15 amino acids. Germline CDR1 and CDR2: SGHTA and FQGNSA. V was trimmed by 7 bases and J by 6 bases, leaving 19 bases between them. The CDR3 here is CASTKPRRPGNEQFF. CDR3 nucleotide sequence: TGTGCCAGCACCAAACCCAGGCGTCCGGGCAATGAGCAGTTCTTC. The variable domain in full, completed from reference TRBV7-2 and TRBJ2-1, reads GAGVSQSPSNKVTEKGKDVELRCDPISGHTALYWYRQSLGQGLEFLIYFQGNSAPDKSGLPSDRFSAERTGGSVSTLTIQRTQQEDSAVYLCASTKPRRPGNEQFFGPGTRLTVL.

The V call is TRBV7-2, the J call TRBJ1-2; 9 bases are shared with TRBD1. CDR1 is SGHTA and CDR2 is FQGNSA in the germline V gene. The CDR3 totals 14 residues. V lost 2 bases and J lost 7; bases outside the gene matches: 5. In DNA form, the CDR3 reads TGTGCCAGCAGCTTACTGCGGACAGGGGTTGGCTACACCTTC. It yields the protein CASSLLRTGVGYTF.

In this sample, this clonotype turned up a few times. DNA of the CDR3: TGCAGTGCTAGAGAGGGTACAGGGGGAGCCTACGAGCAGTACTTC. It is translated as CSAREGTGGAYEQYF. The chain combines TRBV20-1 with TRBJ2-7; 8 nucleotides line up with TRBD1. The V segment lost 0 bases and the J segment 2 bases; nucleotides outside the gene matches: 6. Germline V gene data show CDR1 as DFQATT and CDR2 as SNEGSKA (reference sequence). The CDR3 loop spans 15 amino acids.

The CDR3, as DNA: TGTGCCAGCAGTCTCTTACTGGGAAACACCATATATTTT. Its protein product is CASSLLLGNTIYF. The rearrangement joins TRBV28 to TRBJ1-3, with D unclear. This CDR3 comprises 13 residues. Germline CDR1 reads MDHEN; CDR2 reads SYDVKM. V lost 5 bases, J lost 4 bases, and 9 bases lay in between.

This clonotype was observed a few times. This chain joins TRBV6-2 or TRBV6-3 and TRBJ2-1; 15 bases agree with TRBD2. This CDR3 comprises 13 residues. In germline, CDR1 is MNHEY, CDR2 SVGEGT. With 8 bases clipped from V and 12 bases from J, the junction kept 5 bases outside the gene matches. CDR3 sequence reads: CASEGLAGGRQFF. DNA for the CDR3: TGTGCCAGCGAAGGACTAGCGGGAGGGAGGCAGTTCTTC.

This rearrangement joins TRBV7-2 to TRBJ2-1, with 9 bases that match TRBD1. CDR3 length equals 14 residues. From germline, CDR1 is SGHTA and CDR2 FQGNSA. J gave up 9 bases and V 1 base, and 4 bases lay outside the gene matches. The CDR3 protein is CASSLGTGVGEQFF. Written as DNA, the CDR3 is TGTGCCAGCAGCTTAGGGACAGGGGTTGGTGAGCAGTTCTTC.

This clonotype was found a few times. V usage is TRBV6-5 and J usage is TRBJ2-4; no definite D call. The CDR3 consists of 17 residues. Trimming removed 0 bases from V and 1 base from J, with 13 bases in between. Germline V gene sequence: CDR1 MNHEY, CDR2 SVGAGI. The CDR3 spells CASSYSTVVGAKNIQYF. The CDR3 nucleotides are TGTGCCAGCAGTTACTCGACTGTGGTCGGGGCCAAAAACATTCAGTACTTC.

This clonotype was counted a few times. The chain combines TRBV29-1 with TRBJ1-4, with a tentative D call TRBD1 (5 bases). The CDR3 has 15 residues. V lost 1 base, J lost 7 bases, and 16 bases lay in between. CDR1 SQVTM and CDR2 ANQGSEA come from the germline V gene. CDR3 residues: CSVEVGGAGSEKLFF. The DNA for the CDR3 is TGCAGCGTTGAAGTGGGCGGGGCCGGGAGTGAAAAACTGTTTTTT.

As concerns this clonotype: This clone may be a read error of a much larger clone one base away. The chain employs TRBV5-1 and TRBJ2-3, with TRBD1 identical over 7 bases. CDR1 is SGHRS, CDR2 YFSETQ, per germline. The CDR3 has 14 amino acids. The CDR3 spells CASSLQGQADAQYF. CDR3 coding DNA: TGCGCCAGCAGCTTACAGGGGCAGGCAGATGCGCAGTATTTT.

A few counts support this clonotype. The CDR3 loop is CASSLQVTGAQPQHF. For the CDR3, the DNA is TGTGCCAGCAGCTTGCAAGTAACAGGGGCTCAGCCCCAGCATTTT. The chain joins TRBV5-5 to TRBJ1-5; 7 bases align to TRBD1. J was trimmed by 6 bases and V by 1 base; bases with no gene match: 7. CDR3 size: 15 residues. Germline CDR1 reads SGHKS; CDR2 reads YYEKEE (reference sequence).